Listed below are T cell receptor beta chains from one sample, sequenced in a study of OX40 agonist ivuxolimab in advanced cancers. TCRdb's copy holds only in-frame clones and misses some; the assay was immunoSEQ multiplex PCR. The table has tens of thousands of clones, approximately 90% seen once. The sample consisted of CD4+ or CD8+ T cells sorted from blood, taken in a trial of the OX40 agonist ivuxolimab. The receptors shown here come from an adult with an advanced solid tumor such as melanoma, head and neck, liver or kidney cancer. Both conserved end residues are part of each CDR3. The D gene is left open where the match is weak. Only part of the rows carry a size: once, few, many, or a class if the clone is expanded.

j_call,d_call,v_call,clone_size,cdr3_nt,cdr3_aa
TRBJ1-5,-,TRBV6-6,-,TGTGCCAGCAGTTACCAAGGGGGTCAGCCCCAGCATTTT,CASSYQGGQPQHF
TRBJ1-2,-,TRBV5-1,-,TGCGCCAGCAGCTTGGACCCAGAGTGGGGCTACACCTTC,CASSLDPEWGYTF
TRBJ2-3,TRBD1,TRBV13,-,TGTGCCAGCAGCTTGGGGACAGGGTCAGATACGCAGTATTTT,CASSLGTGSDTQYF
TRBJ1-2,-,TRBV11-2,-,TGTGCCAGCAGCTTAGATATTGGGGTGAATCATGGCTACACCTTC,CASSLDIGVNHGYTF
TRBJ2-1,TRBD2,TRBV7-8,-,TGTGCCAGCAGCTTAGGGCGGGGGGTCTACTACAATGAGCAGTTCTTC,CASSLGRGVYYNEQFF
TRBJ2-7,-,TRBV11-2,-,TGTGCCAGCAGCTTAGAACTCCTCAACGAGCAGTACTTC,CASSLELLNEQYF
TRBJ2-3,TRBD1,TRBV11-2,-,TGTGCCAGCAGCACCCGACAGGGGTCCCCAGATACGCAGTATTTT,CASSTRQGSPDTQYF
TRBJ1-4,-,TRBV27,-,TGTGCCAGCAGTTTATATCGCGGGAGGGCTAATGAAAAACTGTTTTTT,CASSLYRGRANEKLFF
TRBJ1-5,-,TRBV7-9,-,TGTGCCAGCAGCTTAGAACAGTATAATCAGCCCCAGCATTTT,CASSLEQYNQPQHF
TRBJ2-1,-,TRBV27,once,TGTGCCAGCAGTTTGGGTGGTTATGAGCAGTTCTTC,CASSLGGYEQFF
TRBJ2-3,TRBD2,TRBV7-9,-,TGTGCCAGCAGCCGAGAGACCGGGACTAGCGCAACTAGCACAGATACGCAGTATTTT,CASSRETGTSATSTDTQYF
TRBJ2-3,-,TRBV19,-,TGTGCCAGTACCCATAGGAGGGAGAGCACAGATACGCAGTATTTT,CASTHRRESTDTQYF
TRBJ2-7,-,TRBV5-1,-,TGCGCCAGCAGCCTTGGGATCGGGACACGGACTTTTTACGAGCAGTACTTC,CASSLGIGTRTFYEQYF
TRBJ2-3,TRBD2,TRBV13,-,TGTGCCAGCAGCCCCTCGGGGGGGGGACTAAATACGCAGTATTTT,CASSPSGGGLNTQYF
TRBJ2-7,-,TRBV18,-,TGTGCCAGCCCCCATCCGGTATCCCACGAGCAGTACTTC,CASPHPVSHEQYF
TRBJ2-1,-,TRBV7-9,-,TGTGCCAGCAGCTCTGGGGGCCGGGAGCAGTTCTTC,CASSSGGREQFF
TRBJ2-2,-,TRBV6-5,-,TGTGCCAGCAGTTTATCAGTTGCCGACTTCGAGCTGTTTTTT,CASSLSVADFELFF
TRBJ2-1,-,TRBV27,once,TGTGCCAGCAGTTTATCACAGTACAATGAGCAGTTCTTC,CASSLSQYNEQFF
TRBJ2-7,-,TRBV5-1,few,TGCGCCAGCAGCTTGACAGGATACGAGCAGTACTTC,CASSLTGYEQYF
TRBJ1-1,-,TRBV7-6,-,TGTGCCAGCGGGTGGGGCACTGAAGCTTTCTTT,CASGWGTEAFF
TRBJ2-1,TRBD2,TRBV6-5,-,TGTGCCAGCAGTTCCGGGACTAGCAGTGACAATGAGCAGTTCTTC,CASSSGTSSDNEQFF
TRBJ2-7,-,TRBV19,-,TGTGCCAGTAGTCCGGAGGGCGACGAGCAGTACTTC,CASSPEGDEQYF
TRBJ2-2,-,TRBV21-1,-,TGTGCCAGCAGCCCGGGACGGCCGAACACCGGGGAGCTGTTTTTT,CASSPGRPNTGELFF
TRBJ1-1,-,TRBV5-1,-,TGCGCCAGCAGCCCGGCAGGTTGGGGGACTGAAGCTTTCTTT,CASSPAGWGTEAFF
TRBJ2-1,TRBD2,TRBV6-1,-,TGTGCCAGCAGTGAACGTCTACTAGCGGGGTATGAGCAGTTCTTC,CASSERLLAGYEQFF